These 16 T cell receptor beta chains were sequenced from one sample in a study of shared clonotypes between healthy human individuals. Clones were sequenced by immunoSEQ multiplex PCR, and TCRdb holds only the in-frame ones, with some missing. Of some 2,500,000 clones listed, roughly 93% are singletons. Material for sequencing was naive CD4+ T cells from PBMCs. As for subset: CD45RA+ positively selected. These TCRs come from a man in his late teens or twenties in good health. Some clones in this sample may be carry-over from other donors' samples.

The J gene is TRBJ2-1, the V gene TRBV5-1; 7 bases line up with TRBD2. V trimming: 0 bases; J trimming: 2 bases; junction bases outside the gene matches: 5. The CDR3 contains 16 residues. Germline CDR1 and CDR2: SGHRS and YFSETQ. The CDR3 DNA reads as TGCGCCAGCAGCTTGGCAGCGGGGACCCCCTACAATGAGCAGTTCTTC. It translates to CASSLAAGTPYNEQFF.

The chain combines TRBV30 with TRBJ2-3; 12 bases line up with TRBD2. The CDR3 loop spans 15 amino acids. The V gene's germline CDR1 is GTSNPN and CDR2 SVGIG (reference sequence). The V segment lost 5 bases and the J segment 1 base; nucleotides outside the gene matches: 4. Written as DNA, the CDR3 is TGTGCCTGGTCGACTAGCGGGAGCCGCACAGATACGCAGTATTTT. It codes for CAWSTSGSRTDTQYF.

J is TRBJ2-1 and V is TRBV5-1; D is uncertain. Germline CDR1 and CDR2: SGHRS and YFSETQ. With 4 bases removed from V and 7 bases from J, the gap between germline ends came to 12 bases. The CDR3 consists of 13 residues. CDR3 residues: CASSVDLGNEQFF. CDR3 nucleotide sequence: TGCGCCAGCAGCGTGGATCTGGGGAATGAGCAGTTCTTC.

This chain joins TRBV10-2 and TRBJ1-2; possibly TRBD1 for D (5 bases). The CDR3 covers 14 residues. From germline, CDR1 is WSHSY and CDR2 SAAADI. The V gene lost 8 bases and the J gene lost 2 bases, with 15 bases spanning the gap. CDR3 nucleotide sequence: TGCGCCAGCGGGGGGTTTTCCCTCAACTATGGCTACACCTTC. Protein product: CASGGFSLNYGYTF.

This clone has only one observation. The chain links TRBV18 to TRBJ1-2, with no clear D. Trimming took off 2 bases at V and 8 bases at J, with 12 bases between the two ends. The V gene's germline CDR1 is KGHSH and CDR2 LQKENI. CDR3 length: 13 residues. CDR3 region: CASSPVPLRGYTF. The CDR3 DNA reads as TGTGCCAGCTCACCAGTCCCCCTTCGAGGCTACACCTTC.

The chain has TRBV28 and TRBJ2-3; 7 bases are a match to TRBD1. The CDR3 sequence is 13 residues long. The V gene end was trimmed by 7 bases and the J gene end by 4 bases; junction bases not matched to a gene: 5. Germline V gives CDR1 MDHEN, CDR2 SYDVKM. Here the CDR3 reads CASTQGGSDTQYF. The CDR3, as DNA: TGTGCCAGCACCCAAGGGGGCTCAGATACGCAGTATTTT.

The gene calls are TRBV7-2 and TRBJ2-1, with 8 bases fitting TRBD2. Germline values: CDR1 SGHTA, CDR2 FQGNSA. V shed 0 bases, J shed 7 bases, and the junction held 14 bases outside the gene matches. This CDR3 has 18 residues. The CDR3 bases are TGTGCCAGCAGCTTAGCCCCCAGGGGTAGCGGGATAGAGAATGAGCAGTTCTTC. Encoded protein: CASSLAPRGSGIENEQFF.

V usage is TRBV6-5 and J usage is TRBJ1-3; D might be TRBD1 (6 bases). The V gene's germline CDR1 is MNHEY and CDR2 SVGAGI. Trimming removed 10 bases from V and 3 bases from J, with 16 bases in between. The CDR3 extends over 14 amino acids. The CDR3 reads CATTLGAVGNTIYF. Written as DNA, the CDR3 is TGTGCCACCACCTTGGGGGCCGTTGGAAACACCATATATTTT.

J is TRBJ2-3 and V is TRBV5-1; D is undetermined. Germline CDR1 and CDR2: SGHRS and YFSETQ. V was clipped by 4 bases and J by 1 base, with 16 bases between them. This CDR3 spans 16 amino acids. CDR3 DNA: TGCGCCAGCAGCCCAGGTCTTGTAAGTCGCACAGATACGCAGTATTTT. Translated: CASSPGLVSRTDTQYF.

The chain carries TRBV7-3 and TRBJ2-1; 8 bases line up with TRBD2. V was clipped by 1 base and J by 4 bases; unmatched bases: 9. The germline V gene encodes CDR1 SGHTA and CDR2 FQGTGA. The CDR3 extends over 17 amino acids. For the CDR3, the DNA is TGTGCCAGCAGCTTAATTCCAGCGGGAGCGGGTTACAATGAGCAGTTCTTC. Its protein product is CASSLIPAGAGYNEQFF. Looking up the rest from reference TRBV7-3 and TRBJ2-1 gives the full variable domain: GAGVSQTPSNKVTEKGKYVELRCDPISGHTALYWYRQSLGQGPEFLIYFQGTGAADDSGLPNDRFFAVRPEGSVSTLKIQRTERGDSAVYLCASSLIPAGAGYNEQFFGPGTRLTVL.

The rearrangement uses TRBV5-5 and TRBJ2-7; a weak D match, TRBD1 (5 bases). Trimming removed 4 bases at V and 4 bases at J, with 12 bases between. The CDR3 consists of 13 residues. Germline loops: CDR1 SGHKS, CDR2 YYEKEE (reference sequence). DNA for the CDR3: TGTGCCAGCAGCGCCTCAGGGTTGTACGAGCAGTACTTC. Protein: CASSASGLYEQYF.

In DNA, the CDR3 is TGTGCCAGCAGTTTAGCGGCGGGAGGGCCGGTCGAGCAGTACTTC. Encoded protein: CASSLAAGGPVEQYF. This chain links TRBV28 with TRBJ2-7, with 9 nucleotides matching TRBD2. V lost 2 bases, J lost 6 bases, and 8 bases stayed unmatched. The CDR3 spans 15 residues. Per germline, CDR1 MDHEN and CDR2 SYDVKM.

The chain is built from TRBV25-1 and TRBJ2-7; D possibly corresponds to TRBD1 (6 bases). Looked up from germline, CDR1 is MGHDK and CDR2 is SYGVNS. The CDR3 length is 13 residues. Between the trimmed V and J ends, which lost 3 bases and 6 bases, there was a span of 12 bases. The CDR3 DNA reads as TGTGCCAGCAGTGATCTGACAGGAGGCGAGCAGTACTTC. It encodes CASSDLTGGEQYF.

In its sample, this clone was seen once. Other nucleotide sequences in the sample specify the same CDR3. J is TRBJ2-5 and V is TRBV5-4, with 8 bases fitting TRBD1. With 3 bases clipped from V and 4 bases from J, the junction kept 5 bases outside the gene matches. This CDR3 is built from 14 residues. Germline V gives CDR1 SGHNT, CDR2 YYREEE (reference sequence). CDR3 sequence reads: CASSSPGQGETQYF. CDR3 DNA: TGTGCCAGCAGCTCACCTGGACAGGGAGAGACCCAGTACTTC.

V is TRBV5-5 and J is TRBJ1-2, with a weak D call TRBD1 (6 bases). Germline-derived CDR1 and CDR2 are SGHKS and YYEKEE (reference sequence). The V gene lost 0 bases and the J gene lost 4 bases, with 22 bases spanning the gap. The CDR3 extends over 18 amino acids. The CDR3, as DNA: TGTGCCAGCAGCTTGGAGTTGGCGGGGGCGGCTCTCGGCTATGGCTACACCTTC. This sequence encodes CASSLELAGAALGYGYTF.

This CDR3 reads CASSEWGSLNTEAFF. CDR3 bases: TGTGCCAGCAGTGAATGGGGCAGCCTGAACACTGAAGCTTTCTTT. The genes are TRBV25-1 and TRBJ1-1; maybe TRBD1 (5 bases). Between the trimmed V and J ends, which lost 1 base and 0 bases, there was a span of 9 bases. The length of the CDR3 is 15 residues. Per germline, CDR1 MGHDK and CDR2 SYGVNS.